A single T cell receptor (beta chain) is shown here with its context. This sample is part of a study of beta chain features in type 1 diabetes. Germline V gives CDR1 MNHEY, CDR2 SMNVEV (reference sequence). The CDR3 extends over 15 amino acids. V shed 6 bases and J shed 5 bases, with 14 bases lying between them. Sequencing targeted expressed TCRB transcripts, as all isolated RNA had been reverse transcribed. Libraries were prepared by immunoSEQ multiplex PCR; TCRdb keeps only in-frame clonotypes and omits some of them. The sample has about 250,000 clones, roughly 15% seen once; the top ten hold 0.025% to 0.03%.

The specimen sequenced was naive CD4+ T cells from blood. The chain has TRBV27 and TRBJ1-6, with D maybe TRBD1 (6 bases). The receptor was derived from a woman aged 40 to 50 in good health. DNA of the CDR3: TGTGCCAGCAGCGCCCGACAGGTAGATAATTCACCCCTCCACTTT. It translates to CASSARQVDNSPLHF.